This TCR beta chain was retrieved from a study of cytomegalovirus exposure and HLA in healthy donors. Study-wide points: A later analysis associated around 17,000 TCR beta sequences with HLA alleles at a 0.05 false discovery rate. The authors reported that TCR beta sequences could predict HLA-A and HLA-B alleles. These predictions were accurate for most subjects in the first cohort.

To note about this clone: Its antigen is still unknown.

The study ran its PCR with 60 Vbeta and 13 Jbeta primers. Clones were read by immunoSEQ multiplex PCR, and TCRdb kept only the in-frame ones, dropping some. The data hold over 150,000 clones, with 82% observed a single time. The sequenced sample was PBMCs. The source is a girl aged 2 to 10 in good health and CMV-seropositive.

The CDR3 region is CASRITSGSSGEQYF. As DNA, the CDR3 is TGTGCCAGTAGGATTACTAGCGGGAGCTCGGGTGAGCAGTACTTC. The rearrangement links TRBV19 to TRBJ2-7; 11 nucleotides match TRBD2. V trimming: 6 bases; J trimming: 7 bases; junction bases outside the gene matches: 11. The CDR3 covers 15 residues. The V gene's germline CDR1 is LNHDA and CDR2 SQIVND (reference sequence).